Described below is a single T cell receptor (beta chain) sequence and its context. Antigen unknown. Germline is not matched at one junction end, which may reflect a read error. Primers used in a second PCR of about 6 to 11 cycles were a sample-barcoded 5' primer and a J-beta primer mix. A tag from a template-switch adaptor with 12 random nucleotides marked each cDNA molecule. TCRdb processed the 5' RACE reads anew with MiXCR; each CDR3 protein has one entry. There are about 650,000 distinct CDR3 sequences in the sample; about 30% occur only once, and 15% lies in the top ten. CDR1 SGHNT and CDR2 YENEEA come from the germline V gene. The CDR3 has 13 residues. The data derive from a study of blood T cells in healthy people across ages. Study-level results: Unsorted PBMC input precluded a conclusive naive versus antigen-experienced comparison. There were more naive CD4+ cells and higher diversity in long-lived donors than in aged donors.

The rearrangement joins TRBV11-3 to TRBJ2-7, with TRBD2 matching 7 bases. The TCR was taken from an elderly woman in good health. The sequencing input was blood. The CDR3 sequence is CASSLDGRGDIHF. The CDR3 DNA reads TGTGCCAGCAGCTTAGATGGTCGGGGGGATATCCACTTC.